These 16 T cell receptor beta chains share one sample of origin, sequenced in a study of CD8 T cells in ankylosing spondylitis. TCRdb analysed the 5' RACE reads with MiXCR anew, one entry per CDR3 protein. The profile covers 250,000 to 400,000 distinct CDR3 sequences, with around 10% appearing a single time and roughly a tenth taken by the ten largest. The sample consisted of blood, either unsorted or a sorted T cell fraction (not recorded which). These receptors originate from a female donor with ankylosing spondylitis or in good health (not recorded which).

Comments on this clonotype: This clone may be a read error of a much larger clone one base away. This chain joins TRBV7-2 and TRBJ2-1, with 8 bases aligning to TRBD2. Germline CDR1 SGHTA, CDR2 FQGNSA. The CDR3 extends over 16 amino acids. Losses at the gene ends were 3 bases for V and 2 bases for J; bases not matched to a gene: 6. The CDR3 DNA is TGTGCCAGCAGCTTCGCGATGCGGGGGGCCTACAATGAGCAGTTCTTC. Translation: CASSFAMRGAYNEQFF.

This clonotype was counted a few times. The rearrangement joins TRBV29-1 to TRBJ2-5; a possible D gene is TRBD2 (7 bases). The CDR3 is 13 amino acids. Trimming pared 5 bases from V and 5 bases from J, leaving 15 bases between. CDR1 is SQVTM and CDR2 is ANQGSEA in the germline V gene. For the CDR3, the DNA is TGCAGCGTTTTAGGGGGGGTAAGGGAGACCCAGTACTTC. Translated, it gives CSVLGGVRETQYF.

V usage is TRBV30 and J usage is TRBJ1-5, with 12 bases matching TRBD1. After removal of 3 bases from V and 6 bases from J, the junction contained 6 bases not matched to a gene. This CDR3 is built from 15 residues. Germline V gene sequence: CDR1 GTSNPN, CDR2 SVGIG (reference sequence). The CDR3 region has the DNA TGTGCCTGGAGCGGGGACAGGGGGCATTTTCAGCCCCAGCATTTT. Protein product: CAWSGDRGHFQPQHF.

This clonotype occurred many times. The chain uses TRBV20-1 and TRBJ2-7; perhaps TRBD2 as D (6 bases). The V gene lost 6 bases and the J gene lost 6 bases, with 15 bases spanning the gap. The CDR3 runs to 12 residues. In germline, CDR1 is DFQATT, CDR2 SNEGSKA (reference sequence). Here the CDR3 DNA reads TGCAGTGCCCCTGGGCGGGGCATCGAGCAGTACTTC. It is translated as CSAPGRGIEQYF.

This clonotype showed up just a few times. The V and J genes are TRBV5-5 and TRBJ1-3, with D maybe TRBD1 (6 bases). Trimming pared 0 bases from V and 0 bases from J, leaving 16 bases between. Germline-derived CDR1 and CDR2 are SGHKS and YYEKEE (reference sequence). The CDR3 consists of 18 residues. The CDR3 DNA follows: TGTGCCAGCAGCTTGGTGGGGGGGCTGCCCAACTCTGGAAACACCATATATTTT. Protein product: CASSLVGGLPNSGNTIYF. The full variable domain, rest sourced from reference TRBV5-5 and TRBJ1-3, is DAGVTQSPTHLIKTRGQQVTLRCSPISGHKSVSWYQQVLGQGPQFIFQYYEKEERGRGNFPDRFSARQFPNYSSELNVNALLLGDSALYLCASSLVGGLPNSGNTIYFGEGSWLTVV.

The rearrangement joins TRBV4-2 to TRBJ2-1, with TRBD2 identical over 9 bases. The germline gives CDR1 LGHNA, CDR2 YNFKEQ. This CDR3 is built from 17 residues. After removal of 0 bases from V and 7 bases from J, the junction contained 10 bases not matched to a gene. The CDR3 reads CASSQDGGGGAENEQFF. The DNA for the CDR3 is TGTGCCAGCAGCCAAGATGGTGGCGGGGGGGCTGAGAATGAGCAGTTCTTC.

The CDR3 is CASSGQGVGTEAFF. The CDR3, as DNA: TGCGCCAGCAGCGGTCAGGGGGTGGGCACTGAAGCTTTCTTT. This chain joins TRBV5-1 and TRBJ1-1; 7 bases line up with TRBD1. The ends lost 4 bases at V and 4 bases at J; junction bases unmatched: 7. This CDR3 spans 14 amino acids. The germline V gene has CDR1 SGHRS and CDR2 YFSETQ. Full variable domain (remainder filled in from reference TRBV5-1 and TRBJ1-1): KAGVTQTPRYLIKTRGQQVTLSCSPISGHRSVSWYQQTPGQGLQFLFEYFSETQRNKGNFPGRFSGRQFSNSRSEMNVSTLELGDSALYLCASSGQGVGTEAFFGQGTRLTVV.

This clonotype turned up a few times. The chain has TRBV2 and TRBJ2-3; a weak D match, TRBD1 (5 bases). The V end lost 11 bases, the J end lost 1 base, and 16 bases lay between the germline ends. This CDR3 contains 14 residues. Germline CDR1 reads SNHLY; CDR2 reads FYNNEI. Here the CDR3 reads CASAPLTGTDTQYF. CDR3 DNA sequence: TGTGCCTCAGCCCCCCTGACAGGCACAGATACGCAGTATTTT.

For this clonotype: This could be a read error, since a much larger clone is one nucleotide away. This rearrangement joins TRBV29-1 to TRBJ2-1; 11 bases map to TRBD2. CDR1 and CDR2 from the germline V gene are SQVTM and ANQGSEA. The CDR3 totals 12 residues. The J segment lost 10 bases and the V segment lost 7 bases, leaving 6 bases of the junction unmatched. CDR3 sequence: CSDVAGGREQFF. The DNA for the CDR3 is TGCAGCGATGTAGCGGGAGGGCGGGAGCAGTTCTTC.

This clonotype was seen ten or more times. The rearrangement joins TRBV20-1 to TRBJ1-1; D is ambiguous. Trimming took off 3 bases at V and 3 bases at J, with 5 bases between the two ends. The V gene's germline CDR1 is DFQATT and CDR2 SNEGSKA (reference sequence). The CDR3 runs 11 residues. CDR3 DNA sequence: TGCAGTGCTAGGAGGGACACTGAAGCTTTCTTT. This translates into CSARRDTEAFF.

In its sample, this clonotype was seen many times. The V gene is TRBV20-1, the J gene TRBJ2-5; the D is unclear. Germline CDR1 DFQATT, CDR2 SNEGSKA (reference sequence). Trimming took 3 bases from V and 13 from J, leaving 21 bases between them. The CDR3 contains 13 residues. DNA of the CDR3: TGCAGTGCTAGTGAGAGTCAGGACGGTCCCCCGTACTTC. Translation gives CSASESQDGPPYF.

This chain connects TRBV27 to TRBJ2-7; weak D call: TRBD2 (5 bases). Per germline, CDR1 MNHEY and CDR2 SMNVEV (reference sequence). The CDR3 sequence is 13 residues long. V lost 6 bases, J lost 3 bases, and 12 bases lay in between. In DNA, the CDR3 is TGTGCCAGCAGCCCCGGGGTTCGCTACGAGCAGTACTTC. This translates into CASSPGVRYEQYF.

This clonotype was observed a handful of times. The J gene is TRBJ2-1, the V gene TRBV20-1; TRBD2 matches at 10 bases. CDR3 length: 19 residues. J lost 3 bases, V lost 2 bases, and 16 bases had no gene match. Germline V gives CDR1 DFQATT, CDR2 SNEGSKA (reference sequence). CDR3 in amino acids: CSARRGSGGTTQSYNEQFF. Here the CDR3 DNA reads TGCAGTGCTAGACGGGGTAGCGGGGGGACTACACAGAGCTACAATGAGCAGTTCTTC.

The table lists this clonotype with many counts. V gene TRBV18 combines with J gene TRBJ2-3, with 9 nucleotides matching TRBD2. V shed 2 bases and J 0 bases; nucleotides not matched to a gene: 9. The germline V gene has CDR1 KGHSH and CDR2 LQKENI. This CDR3 contains 18 residues. CDR3 sequence (DNA): TGTGCCAGCTCACCAGAGGCCGAGCGGGGGGACAGCACAGATACGCAGTATTTT. It yields the protein CASSPEAERGDSTDTQYF.

This clonotype was picked up many times. J is TRBJ2-1 and V is TRBV9; 13 bases are shared with TRBD2. V shed 6 bases, J shed 14 bases, and the junction held 11 bases outside the gene matches. The CDR3 is 14 amino acids. The germline V gene encodes CDR1 SGDLS and CDR2 YYNGEE. The CDR3 here is CASNDGTSGTGEFF. In DNA, the CDR3 is TGTGCCAGCAACGACGGGACTAGCGGGACGGGGGAGTTCTTC.

This clonotype has a count of ten or more. The chain combines TRBV28 with TRBJ1-2; unclear D gene. Per germline, CDR1 MDHEN and CDR2 SYDVKM. V lost 2 bases and J 4 bases, leaving 23 bases between the germline ends. CDR3 length equals 18 residues. CDR3 sequence reads: CASSLMASGRTGAYGYTF. DNA of the CDR3: TGTGCCAGCAGTTTAATGGCTTCGGGCAGGACTGGCGCCTATGGCTACACCTTC.